These 27 T cell receptor beta chains were sequenced from one sample in a study of T-cell memory formation after mild COVID-19. Each CDR3 protein gets one entry after TCRdb re-called the 5' RACE reads with MiXCR. The table shows around 430,000 distinct CDR3 sequences, with roughly 15% occurring only once. Sequencing was carried out using PBMCs or a T cell subset sorted from them (not recorded which). All receptors derive from a young man who had mild COVID-19 (a few samples of this study predate the infection). Cell type and time point are not known.

This chain uses TRBV27 with TRBJ2-3; 8 bases agree with TRBD2. The junction had 10 bases not matched to a gene; V was cut back by 10 bases and J by 4 bases. This CDR3 is 14 amino acids long. The germline gives CDR1 MNHEY, CDR2 SMNVEV (reference sequence). The CDR3 protein is CATGGAYDSDTQYF. Written as DNA, the CDR3 is TGTGCCACCGGGGGGGCGTACGACTCAGATACGCAGTATTTT.

This clonotype was found a few times. This chain joins TRBV12-3 or TRBV12-4 and TRBJ1-1, with no clear D. The CDR3 is made up of 13 amino acids. V was cut by 3 bases and J by 2 bases, with 7 bases left in between. The CDR3 loop is CASSFSSNTEAFF. CDR3 nucleotides: TGTGCCAGCAGTTTCTCGAGCAACACTGAAGCTTTCTTT.

J is TRBJ1-1 and V is TRBV6-5; 8 bases fit TRBD1. The CDR3 runs 13 residues. With V trimmed by 8 bases and J by 1 base, 3 bases remained unmatched. The germline gives CDR1 MNHEY, CDR2 SVGAGI. DNA for the CDR3: TGTGCCAGCGGGGGACAGGCGAACACTGAAGCTTTCTTT. Protein: CASGGQANTEAFF.

This clonotype was recorded many times. The chain joins TRBV2 to TRBJ1-1; D possibly corresponds to TRBD1 (6 bases). V shed 6 bases and J shed 0 bases, with 11 bases lying between them. The length of the CDR3 is 14 residues. The germline CDR1 and CDR2 sequences are SNHLY and FYNNEI. CDR3 sequence: CASSRDIMNTEAFF. The CDR3 DNA follows: TGTGCCAGCAGCAGGGACATCATGAACACTGAAGCTTTCTTT.

The rearrangement joins TRBV4-2 to TRBJ2-7; tentative D call: TRBD1 (6 bases). The germline gives CDR1 LGHNA, CDR2 YNFKEQ. With 0 bases removed from V and 3 bases from J, the gap between germline ends came to 9 bases. The CDR3 consists of 14 residues. In DNA form, the CDR3 reads TGTGCCAGCAGCCAAGATCGGGACAACTACGAGCAGTACTTC. Protein: CASSQDRDNYEQYF.

The V gene is TRBV20-1, the J gene TRBJ2-7; weak D call: TRBD1 (6 bases). The V gene lost 3 bases and the J gene lost 2 bases, with 8 bases spanning the gap. The CDR3 has 12 residues. Germline V CDR1 and CDR2: DFQATT, SNEGSKA (reference sequence). The CDR3 coding sequence is TGCAGTGCTAGGGACAGCCCCTACGAGCAGTACTTC. Residues: CSARDSPYEQYF.

This clonotype was picked up a small number of times. V usage is TRBV28 and J usage is TRBJ2-7; D possibly uses TRBD1 or TRBD2 (6 bases each). Germline V CDR1 and CDR2: MDHEN, SYDVKM. The germline V and J ends were trimmed by 5 bases and 9 bases, with 26 bases remaining between them. The length of the CDR3 is 16 residues. DNA of the CDR3: TGTGCCAGCAGTCCCCCGCCCGAGGGGGACCCGGGGGCGCAGTACTTC. This codes for CASSPPPEGDPGAQYF.

The chain employs TRBV5-1 and TRBJ2-1, with D maybe TRBD2 (6 bases). Per the germline V gene, CDR1 is SGHRS and CDR2 is YFSETQ. The CDR3 extends over 19 amino acids. V was clipped by 4 bases and J by 7 bases, with 30 bases between them. This chain's CDR3 is CASSRTNNLLSGVLNEQFF. The CDR3, as DNA: TGCGCCAGCAGCCGCACAAACAATCTACTTTCGGGGGTCTTAAATGAGCAGTTCTTC.

This clonotype was counted a few times. The J gene is TRBJ2-3, the V gene TRBV4-1; D not resolved. Germline V gene lookup returns CDR1 MGHRA and CDR2 YSYEKL. V lost 3 bases and J 6 bases, leaving 7 bases between the germline ends. CDR3 length: 12 amino acids. The CDR3 nucleotides read TGCGCCAGCAGCCACAGACCGGATACGCAGTATTTT. Residues: CASSHRPDTQYF.

Comments on this clonotype: Mismatch with germline at one junction end may stem from a read error. The V gene is TRBV6-5, the J gene TRBJ1-1; D unresolved. Per the germline V gene, CDR1 is MNHEY and CDR2 is SVGAGI. This CDR3 comprises 12 residues. The CDR3: CASSYPRLGMIF. Written as DNA, the CDR3 is TGTGCCAGCAGTTACCCCAGACTCGGAATGATATTT.

This clonotype was seen a few times. The CDR3 DNA is TGTGCCAGCAGCGCCCCGGGACTAGCGGATGAGCAGTTCTTC. It codes for CASSAPGLADEQFF. The V and J genes are TRBV7-3 and TRBJ2-1, with 11 bases aligning to TRBD2. With 5 bases clipped from V and 8 bases from J, the junction kept 5 bases outside the gene matches. The germline V gene encodes CDR1 SGHTA and CDR2 FQGTGA. The CDR3 covers 14 residues.

Many counts were recorded for this clonotype. This rearrangement joins TRBV20-1 to TRBJ1-6; D not certain. Trimming shortened V by 3 bases and J by 11 bases, and 8 bases separated the two germline ends. Germline V gives CDR1 DFQATT, CDR2 SNEGSKA (reference sequence). The CDR3 spans 11 residues. The CDR3 region has the DNA TGCAGTGCTAGTGAGGGAACACCCCTCCACTTT. This sequence encodes CSASEGTPLHF.

This clonotype has more than one count but fewer than ten. The chain links TRBV7-3 to TRBJ1-2, with D uncertain. The V gene's germline CDR1 is SGHTA and CDR2 FQGTGA. The CDR3 is 14 residues long. The germline V and J ends were trimmed by 5 bases and 7 bases, with 17 bases remaining between them. In DNA form, the CDR3 reads TGTGCCAGCAGCCTGATTCCAAGCCCAGCTGGCTACACCTTC. It codes for CASSLIPSPAGYTF. Looking up the rest from reference TRBV7-3 and TRBJ1-2 gives the full variable domain: GAGVSQTPSNKVTEKGKYVELRCDPISGHTALYWYRQSLGQGPEFLIYFQGTGAADDSGLPNDRFFAVRPEGSVSTLKIQRTERGDSAVYLCASSLIPSPAGYTFGSGTRLTVV.

The chain carries TRBV7-8 and TRBJ2-1; 10 nucleotides align to TRBD2. The CDR3 spans 17 residues. The germline gives CDR1 SGHVS, CDR2 FQNEAQ. With 1 base clipped from V and 9 bases from J, the junction kept 12 bases outside the gene matches. The CDR3 nucleotides are TGTGCCAGCAGCTTAGACCCAGCGGGGGGGAAAGGAGCTGAGCAGTTCTTC. Translating it yields CASSLDPAGGKGAEQFF.

This clonotype was seen more than once but under ten times. This chain links TRBV9 with TRBJ1-6; a weak D match, TRBD1 (5 bases). V was cut by 0 bases and J by 7 bases, with 11 bases left in between. There are 15 residues in the CDR3. Per germline, CDR1 SGDLS and CDR2 YYNGEE. The CDR3 nucleotides read TGTGCCAGCAGCGTAGGGGGGACGGAGAATTCACCCCTCCACTTT. This sequence encodes CASSVGGTENSPLHF.

This clonotype was counted between two and nine times. CDR3 coding DNA: TGTGCCAGCAGGATTACAGGGTCCCGAGAGACCCAGTACTTC. This gives the protein CASRITGSRETQYF. The rearrangement joins TRBV6-5 to TRBJ2-5, with D perhaps matching TRBD1 (6 bases). Germline V gives CDR1 MNHEY, CDR2 SVGAGI. The CDR3 covers 14 residues. V was pared by 6 bases and J by 4 bases, with 15 bases between.

This clonotype was seen a few times. V and J are TRBV5-1 and TRBJ1-3; D is unclear. The CDR3 covers 14 residues. Germline V gene sequence: CDR1 SGHRS, CDR2 YFSETQ. V gave up 4 bases and J gave up 14 bases, with 22 bases separating them. The CDR3 sequence is CASSGYDPGRELYF. CDR3 in DNA: TGCGCCAGCAGCGGTTACGACCCTGGACGGGAACTATATTTT.

The V and J genes are TRBV4-3 and TRBJ1-5; the match to TRBD1 covers 7 bases. Germline values: CDR1 LGHNA, CDR2 YSLEER. V shed 4 bases and J 3 bases; nucleotides not matched to a gene: 6. CDR3 length equals 15 residues. The CDR3 is CASSPTGAHNQPQHF. In nucleotides, the CDR3 is TGCGCCAGCAGCCCAACAGGGGCCCACAATCAGCCCCAGCATTTT.

This clonotype appeared many times. The rearrangement uses TRBV7-7 and TRBJ2-3; 7 nucleotides match TRBD1. V was pared by 4 bases and J by 3 bases, with 4 bases of the junction left unmatched. The germline V gene has CDR1 SSHAT and CDR2 FNYEAQ (reference sequence). The CDR3 has 14 residues. DNA of the CDR3: TGTGCCAGCAGCTCCGGACAGGCTACAGATACGCAGTATTTT. Translation: CASSSGQATDTQYF.

This clonotype has more than one count but fewer than ten. The chain combines TRBV15 with TRBJ2-5; 11 bases map to TRBD2. V trimming: 0 bases; J trimming: 3 bases; junction bases outside the gene matches: 3. The CDR3 loop spans 16 amino acids. Germline-derived CDR1 and CDR2 are LNHNV and YYDKDF (reference sequence). The CDR3 sequence is CATSRDLTSGEETQYF. CDR3 DNA: TGTGCCACCAGCAGAGATCTGACTAGCGGGGAAGAGACCCAGTACTTC.

The chain has TRBV30 and TRBJ2-6, with TRBD2 matching 7 bases. Germline loops: CDR1 GTSNPN, CDR2 SVGIG (reference sequence). V trimming: 2 bases; J trimming: 2 bases; junction bases outside the gene matches: 0. The CDR3 covers 14 residues. As DNA, the CDR3 is TGTGCCTGGAGTCGGGGGGCTGGGGCCAACGTCCTGACTTTC. Translated: CAWSRGAGANVLTF.

The sample holds many counts of this clonotype. This rearrangement joins TRBV4-1 to TRBJ2-7; possible D gene TRBD2, 5 bases. Germline V CDR1 and CDR2: MGHRA, YSYEKL. This CDR3 is built from 17 residues. The V end lost 0 bases, the J end lost 0 bases, and 15 bases lay between the germline ends. The CDR3 protein is CASSQEWTSGSSYEQYF. CDR3 sequence (DNA): TGCGCCAGCAGCCAAGAGTGGACCAGCGGTAGCTCCTACGAGCAGTACTTC.

The genes are TRBV5-1 and TRBJ2-3; a weak D match, TRBD1 (5 bases). The CDR3 covers 16 residues. Trimming removed 5 bases at V and 0 bases at J, with 16 bases between. Germline V CDR1 and CDR2: SGHRS, YFSETQ. The CDR3 reads CASSSQGPSSTDTQYF. The CDR3 nucleotides read TGCGCCAGCAGTTCCCAGGGTCCGTCTAGCACAGATACGCAGTATTTT.

The CDR3: CASSPWGLDNQPQHF. The CDR3 bases are TGTGCCAGCTCCCCTTGGGGGCTTGACAATCAGCCCCAGCATTTT. V is TRBV6-1 and J is TRBJ1-5; D possibly corresponds to TRBD1 (6 bases). The CDR3 consists of 15 residues. CDR1 is MNHNS and CDR2 is SASEGT in the germline V gene. The V end was cut by 8 bases, the J end by 3 bases, with 17 bases between.

V usage is TRBV29-1 and J usage is TRBJ2-1; 7 nucleotides line up with TRBD2. The J segment lost 4 bases and the V segment lost 5 bases, leaving 5 bases of the junction unmatched. The germline CDR1 and CDR2 sequences are SQVTM and ANQGSEA. The CDR3 is 13 amino acids. This CDR3 reads CSVSTSAYNEQFF. The DNA of the CDR3 is TGCAGCGTTAGTACTAGCGCTTACAATGAGCAGTTCTTC.

This clonotype has just a few counts. This chain uses TRBV19 with TRBJ2-3, with D uncertain. The length of the CDR3 is 13 residues. Germline assignment: CDR1 LNHDA and CDR2 SQIVND (reference sequence). V was shortened by 5 bases and J by 6 bases, with 12 bases between the two germline ends. CDR3 sequence: CASSAITGDTQYF. CDR3 in DNA: TGTGCCAGTAGTGCGATAACTGGGGATACGCAGTATTTT.

A few counts support this clonotype. The chain is built from TRBV9 and TRBJ2-3; 7 bases map to TRBD2. Germline trimming cut 4 bases from V and 4 bases from J; bases unmatched to any gene: 12. This CDR3 region has 16 residues. Germline V CDR1 and CDR2: SGDLS, YYNGEE. In DNA, the CDR3 is TGTGCCAGCAGCCCCCGAAGTCGACTAGCCGCAGATACGCAGTATTTT. This sequence encodes CASSPRSRLAADTQYF.